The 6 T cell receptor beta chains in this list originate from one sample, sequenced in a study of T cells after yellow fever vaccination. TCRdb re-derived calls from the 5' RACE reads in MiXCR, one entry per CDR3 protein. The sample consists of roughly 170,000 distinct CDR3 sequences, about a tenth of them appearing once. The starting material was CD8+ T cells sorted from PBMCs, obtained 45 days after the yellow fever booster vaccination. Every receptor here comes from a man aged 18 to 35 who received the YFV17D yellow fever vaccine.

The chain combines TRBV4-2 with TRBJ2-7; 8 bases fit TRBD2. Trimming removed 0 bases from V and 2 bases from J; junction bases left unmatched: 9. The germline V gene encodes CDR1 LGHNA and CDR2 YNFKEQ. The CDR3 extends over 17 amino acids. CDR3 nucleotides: TGTGCCAGCAGCCAAGAATTCTCCGGGGGGGATACCTACGAGCAGTACTTC. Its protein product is CASSQEFSGGDTYEQYF.

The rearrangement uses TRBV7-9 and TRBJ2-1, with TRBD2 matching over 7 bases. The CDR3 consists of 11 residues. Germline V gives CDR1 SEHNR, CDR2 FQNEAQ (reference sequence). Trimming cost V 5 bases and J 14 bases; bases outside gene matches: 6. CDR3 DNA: TGTGCCAGCAGCCCGTGGGGGGGGGAGTTCTTC. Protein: CASSPWGGEFF.

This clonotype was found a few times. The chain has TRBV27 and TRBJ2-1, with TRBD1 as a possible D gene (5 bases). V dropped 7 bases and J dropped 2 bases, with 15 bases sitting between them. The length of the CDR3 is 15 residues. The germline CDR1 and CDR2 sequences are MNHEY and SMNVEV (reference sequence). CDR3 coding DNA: TGTGCCAGCATGTACGGGCAGGGCACCTACAATGAGCAGTTCTTC. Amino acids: CASMYGQGTYNEQFF.

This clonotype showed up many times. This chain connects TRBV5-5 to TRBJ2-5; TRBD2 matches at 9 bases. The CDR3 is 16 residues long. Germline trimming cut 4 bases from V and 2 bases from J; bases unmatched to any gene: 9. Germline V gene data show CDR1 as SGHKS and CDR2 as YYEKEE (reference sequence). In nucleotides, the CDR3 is TGTGCCAGCAGCGCCCCTGCGGGGGGGACACAAGAGACCCAGTACTTC. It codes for CASSAPAGGTQETQYF.

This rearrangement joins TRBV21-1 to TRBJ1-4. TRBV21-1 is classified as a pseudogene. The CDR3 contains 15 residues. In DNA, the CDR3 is TGTGCCAGCAGCAAGGACGGTCCAACTAATGAAAAACTGTTTTTT. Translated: CASSKDGPTNEKLFF.

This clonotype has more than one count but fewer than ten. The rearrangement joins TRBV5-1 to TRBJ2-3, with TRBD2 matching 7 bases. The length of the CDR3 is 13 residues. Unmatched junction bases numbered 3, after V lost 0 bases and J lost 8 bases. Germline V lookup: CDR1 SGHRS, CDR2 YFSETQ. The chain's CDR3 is CASSLVQRGTQYF. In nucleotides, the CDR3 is TGCGCCAGCAGCTTGGTCCAGCGGGGTACGCAGTATTTT.